Here is one TCR beta chain with its context. The data originate from a study of blood T cell repertoires in COVID-19. Generated by immunoSEQ multiplex PCR, the TCRdb table keeps only in-frame clones and is missing some. The table shows 160,000 or so clones, with roughly 89% occurring only once. Per the germline V gene, CDR1 is SGHNT and CDR2 is YYREEE (reference sequence). The CDR3 covers 15 residues. V was cut by 1 base and J by 7 bases, with 17 bases left in between. The TCR was taken from a woman in her 70s with COVID-19, enrolled during active disease. The genes are TRBV5-4 and TRBJ1-1; a weak D match, TRBD1 (6 bases). Source material: peripheral blood. CDR3: CASSLSSQGRGEAFF. DNA of the CDR3: TGTGCCAGCAGCTTGAGTTCCCAGGGGCGCGGTGAAGCTTTCTTT.